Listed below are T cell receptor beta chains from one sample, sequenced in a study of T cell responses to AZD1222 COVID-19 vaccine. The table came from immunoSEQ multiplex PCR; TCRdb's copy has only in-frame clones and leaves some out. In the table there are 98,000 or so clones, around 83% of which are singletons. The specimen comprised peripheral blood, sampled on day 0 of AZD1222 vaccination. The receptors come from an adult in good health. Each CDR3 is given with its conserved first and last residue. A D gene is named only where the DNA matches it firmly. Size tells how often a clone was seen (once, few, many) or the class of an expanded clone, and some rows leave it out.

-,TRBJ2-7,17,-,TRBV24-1,TGTGCCACCAGGCCAGATCGTCCCGCTCTCTGTGTGTTCGAGCAGTACTTC,CATRPDRPALCVFEQYF
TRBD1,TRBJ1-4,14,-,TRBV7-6,TGTGCCAGCAGCGTAGGACAGGGGAGTGAAAAACTGTTTTTT,CASSVGQGSEKLFF
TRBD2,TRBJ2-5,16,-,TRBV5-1,TGCGCCAGCAGCCCGGGGGTAGCGGGGGTGCAAGAGACCCAGTACTTC,CASSPGVAGVQETQYF
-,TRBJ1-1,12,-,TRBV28,TGTGCCAGCTACCCGGGGGGTGGTGAAGCTTTCTTT,CASYPGGGEAFF
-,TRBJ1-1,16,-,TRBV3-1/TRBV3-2,TGTGCCAGCAGCCAACACAGGGAGGGGAAAGAGCCTGAAGCTTTCTTT,CASSQHREGKEPEAFF
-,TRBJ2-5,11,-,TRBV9,TGTGCCAGCGGGGGGACGGAGACCCAGTACTTC,CASGGTETQYF
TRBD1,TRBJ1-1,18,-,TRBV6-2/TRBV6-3,TGTGCCAGCAGTTACTTTCGACAGGGGCGGTTAATGAACACTGAAGCTTTCTTT,CASSYFRQGRLMNTEAFF
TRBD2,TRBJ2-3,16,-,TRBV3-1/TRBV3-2,TGTGCCAGCAGCCAAGCGGCTAGCGGGGGGCGTGATACGCAGTATTTT,CASSQAASGGRDTQYF
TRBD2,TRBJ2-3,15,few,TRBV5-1,TGCGCCAGCAGCCCGACTAGCGGGGGCACAGATACGCAGTATTTT,CASSPTSGGTDTQYF
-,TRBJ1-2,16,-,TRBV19,TGTGCCAGTACCGCCCTTGGGGCAGGGGCCGGCTATGGCTACACCTTC,CASTALGAGAGYGYTF
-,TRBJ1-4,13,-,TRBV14,TGTGCCAGCAGCCAAGGGGCGGTGGAAAAACTGTTTTTT,CASSQGAVEKLFF
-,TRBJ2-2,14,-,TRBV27,TGTGCCAGCAGCCGGCAGGGGTCGGGCGGGGAGCTGTTTTTT,CASSRQGSGGELFF
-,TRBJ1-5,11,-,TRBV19,TGTGCCAGTAGTACAGGGGAGCCCCAGCATTTT,CASSTGEPQHF
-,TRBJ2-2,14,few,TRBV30,TGTGCCTGGAGGACAGGCGCGAACACCGGGGAGCTGTTTTTT,CAWRTGANTGELFF
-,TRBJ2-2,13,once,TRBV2,TGTGCCAGCAATAGTTGGAACACCGGGGAGCTGTTTTTT,CASNSWNTGELFF
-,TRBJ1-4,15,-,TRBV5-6,TGTGCCAGCAGCCCATCACAGCTTGCTAATGAAAAACTGTTTTTT,CASSPSQLANEKLFF
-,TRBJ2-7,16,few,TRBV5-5,TGTGCCAGCAGTTGGGTGAAGGCAACCCGGTCCTACGAGCAGTACTTC,CASSWVKATRSYEQYF
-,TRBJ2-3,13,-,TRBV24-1,TGTGCCACCGAGTCGGACCTGAGAGATACGCAGTATTTT,CATESDLRDTQYF